Here is one T cell receptor beta chain with its context. Random-hexamer reverse transcription was applied to roughly 0.5 to 1 ug RNA. Multiplex PCR with immunoSEQ amplified the TCR beta CDR3 across 54 Vbeta and 13 Jbeta. Using its own MiXCR run on the immunoSEQ multiplex PCR reads, TCRdb lists one record per CDR3 protein. The sample comprises a few hundred thousand distinct CDR3 sequences, about 95% of which are singletons, and less than 0.095% rests with the top ten. This sample was included in a study of CD8 T cells in Susac syndrome. Per the germline V gene, CDR1 is SNHLY and CDR2 is FYNNEI. This CDR3 contains 13 residues. J gave up 8 bases and V 6 bases, and 7 bases lay outside the gene matches. Bulk CD8+ and CD4+ cells came from magnetic negative isolation; CD8+ TEMRA by FACS.

The clonotype was recovered from a human donor with multiple sclerosis. The sequencing sample was made of CD4+ T cells from PBMCs. The V and J genes are TRBV2 and TRBJ1-2; 9 bases agree with TRBD1. CDR3 in amino acids: CASRLGQGGGYTF. CDR3 coding DNA: TGTGCCAGCAGACTGGGACAGGGAGGGGGCTACACCTTC. Variable domain in full (rest from reference TRBV2 and TRBJ1-2): EPEVTQTPSHQVTQMGQEVILRCVPISNHLYFYWYRQILGQKVEFLVSFYNNEISEKSEIFDDQFSVERPDGSNFTLKIRSTKLEDSAMYFCASRLGQGGGYTFGSGTRLTVV.